This T cell receptor beta chain came from a study of T cell changes during pregnancy in multiple sclerosis. The length of the CDR3 is 12 residues. From germline, CDR1 is GTSNPN and CDR2 SVGIG (reference sequence). The protocol was immunoSEQ multiplex PCR, while the TCRdb copy is restricted to in-frame clones and leaves out a portion. The table includes 60,000 to 65,000 clones, roughly 92% detected once. The sequence was obtained from a female donor with multiple sclerosis, enrolled in a pregnancy study. The chain couples TRBV30 to TRBJ1-1; D gene uncertain. This material consisted of peripheral blood, taken in the second trimester of pregnancy. The CDR3 protein is CAIGRGNTEAFF. The CDR3 coding sequence is TGTGCAATTGGACGGGGGAACACTGAAGCTTTCTTT.